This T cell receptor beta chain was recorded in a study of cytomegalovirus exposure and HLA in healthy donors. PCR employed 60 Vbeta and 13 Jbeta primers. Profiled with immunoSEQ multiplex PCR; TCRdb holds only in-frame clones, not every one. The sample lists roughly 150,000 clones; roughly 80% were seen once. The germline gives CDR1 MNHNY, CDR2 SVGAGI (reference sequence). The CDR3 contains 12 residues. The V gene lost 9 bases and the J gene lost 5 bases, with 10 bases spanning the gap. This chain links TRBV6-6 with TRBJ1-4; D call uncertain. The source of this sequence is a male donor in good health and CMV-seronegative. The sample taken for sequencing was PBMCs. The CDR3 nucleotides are TGTGCCAGTATGGGAGTAAATGAAAAACTGTTTTTT. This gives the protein CASMGVNEKLFF.